Sequencing of this TCR beta chain was carried out in a study of Ad26.COV2.S vaccination and SARS-CoV-2 variants. Treatment denoted: about 20 received Ad26.COV2.S at low or high dose, single or two shots; roughly 5 received placebo; per-sample allocation not given. Sampling took place 63 days after the first vaccine or placebo injection. The germline CDR1 and CDR2 sequences are SNHLY and FYNNEI. V lost 7 bases to trimming and J lost 2 bases; unmatched junction nucleotides: 17. The CDR3 runs 18 residues. Here immunoSEQ multiplex PCR was the method, and the copy in TCRdb shows in-frame clones only, minus some. The sample records about 480,000 clones, around nine tenths being singletons.

This receptor was obtained from a person aged 18 to 65 who received the Ad26.COV2.S COVID-19 vaccine or a placebo. This sequence joins TRBV2 and TRBJ1-1; 9 bases are shared with TRBD1. This sample comprised peripheral blood, obtained in a trial of Ad26.COV2.S vaccine versus placebo. DNA for the CDR3: TGTGCCAGCATCGGAAGACAGGGGGGGGTTGGCGTAAACACTGAAGCTTTCTTT. Translating gives CASIGRQGGVGVNTEAFF.